This T cell receptor (beta chain) emerged from a study of blood T cell repertoires in COVID-19. Study details: From T cells, B-cell-depleted T cells, or PBMCs came the material, which was cDNA or gDNA.

The study assigned cohorts using participant-reported clinical history. Sequenced by immunoSEQ multiplex PCR; TCRdb stores in-frame clones only, minus some. This sample has about 170,000 clones; around 89% occur once, and the top ten carry 0.77%. The CDR3 is 15 amino acids. V shed 6 bases, J shed 7 bases, and the junction held 9 bases outside the gene matches. Per germline, CDR1 SGHRS and CDR2 YFSETQ. The sequencing input was PBMCs or T cells enriched from blood (not recorded which). This chain links TRBV5-1 with TRBJ2-1; 11 bases match TRBD2. The clonotype was recovered from a woman aged 18-29 years who had recovered from COVID-19. CDR3 in amino acids: CASTGGTSGENEQFF. The DNA for the CDR3 is TGCGCCAGCACAGGGGGGACTAGCGGAGAAAATGAGCAGTTCTTC.